The 11 T cell receptor beta chains in this list originate from one sample, sequenced in a study of cytomegalovirus exposure and HLA in healthy donors. Use of 60 Vbeta and 13 Jbeta primers characterized the PCR. The method was immunoSEQ multiplex PCR; TCRdb's version includes in-frame clones alone and lacks a portion of them. Counted here are approximately 220,000 clones, over 75% occurring once; the ten biggest clones make up around 1.7%. Input material: PBMCs. These receptors all come from a man aged 18 to 35 in good health and CMV-seronegative.

The chain links TRBV19 to TRBJ2-5; the D gene is possibly TRBD1 (6 bases). The CDR3 totals 14 residues. CDR1 is LNHDA and CDR2 is SQIVND in the germline V gene (reference sequence). V lost 7 bases and J 2 bases, leaving 14 bases between the germline ends. CDR3 DNA sequence: TGTGCCAGTAAATCTGACAGGAGTCAAGAGACCCAGTACTTC. Its translation: CASKSDRSQETQYF.

The chain combines TRBV18 with TRBJ1-4; D is ambiguous. Looked up from germline, CDR1 is KGHSH and CDR2 is LQKENI. Trimming removed 2 bases from V and 3 bases from J, with 10 bases in between. The CDR3 length is 15 residues. CDR3 protein: CASSPYGQPNEKLFF. The CDR3 DNA reads TGTGCCAGCTCACCATATGGGCAGCCTAATGAAAAACTGTTTTTT.

A word on this clone: The same CDR3 arises from other DNA sequences in this sample as well. The CDR3: CASSLGLAGGRRAQYF. For the CDR3, the DNA is TGTGCCAGCAGCTTGGGACTAGCGGGAGGACGTCGGGCCCAGTACTTC. The V and J genes are TRBV5-8 and TRBJ2-5, with 13 positions matching TRBD2. This CDR3 region has 16 residues. V lost 0 bases and J lost 9; bases outside the gene matches: 8. The V gene's germline CDR1 is SGHTS and CDR2 YDEGEE.

The rearrangement uses TRBV15 and TRBJ2-7; TRBD1 matches 9 bases. The CDR3 has 15 residues. The germline gives CDR1 LNHNV, CDR2 YYDKDF (reference sequence). Trimming at V came to 4 bases and at J to 2 bases, leaving 6 bases not matched to a gene. CDR3 protein: CATSMPGQGAYEQYF. The CDR3 DNA reads TGTGCCACCAGCATGCCGGGACAGGGTGCCTACGAGCAGTACTTC.

Concerning this clone: Mismatch with germline at one junction end may stem from a read error. This sequence joins TRBV20-1 and TRBJ2-7; 11 nucleotides agree with TRBD2. This CDR3 region has 11 residues. CDR1 is DFQATT, CDR2 SNEGSKA, per germline (reference sequence). Here the CDR3 reads CSASALAGGFF. CDR3 coding DNA: TGCAGTGCTAGTGCCCTAGCGGGAGGTTTCTTC.

V is TRBV5-6 and J is TRBJ1-3, with D perhaps TRBD1 (6 bases). V gave up 4 bases and J gave up 3 bases, with 11 bases separating them. Germline CDR1 is SGHDT and CDR2 is YYEEEE. The CDR3 is 14 amino acids. The CDR3 reads CASSAGTLGNTIYF. CDR3 in DNA: TGTGCCAGCAGCGCCGGGACACTTGGAAACACCATATATTTT. The entire variable domain, with the rest obtained from reference TRBV5-6 and TRBJ1-3, is as follows: DAGVTQSPTHLIKTRGQQVTLRCSPKSGHDTVSWYQQALGQGPQFIFQYYEEEERQRGNFPDRFSGHQFPNYSSELNVNALLLGDSALYLCASSAGTLGNTIYFGEGSWLTVV.

The V and J genes are TRBV29-1 and TRBJ2-5; D uncertain. The DNA end favors TRBJ2-7, so the J call may be wrong. Germline CDR1 reads SQVTM; CDR2 reads ANQGSEA. The CDR3 spans 11 residues. Here the CDR3 reads CSVGGSYEQYF. CDR3 in DNA: TGCAGCGTCGGCGGCTCCTACGAGCAGTACTTC.

The J gene is TRBJ1-2, the V gene TRBV4-1; no clear D. The CDR3 runs 15 residues. Germline lookup yields CDR1 MGHRA and CDR2 YSYEKL. Trimming left V 2 bases short and J 13 bases short, with 23 bases between. The CDR3 coding sequence is TGCGCCAGCAGCCAAACCCCAGGCCACTGGTTTGAGTGCACCTTC. It specifies CASSQTPGHWFECTF.

The rearrangement joins TRBV4-3 to TRBJ2-5; 8 positions match TRBD1. With 3 bases clipped from V and 2 bases from J, the junction kept 2 bases outside the gene matches. Germline V gene sequence: CDR1 LGHNA, CDR2 YSLEER. This CDR3 has 14 amino acids. CDR3 sequence (DNA): TGCGCCAGCAGCCATTACAGGGGGCAAGAGACCCAGTACTTC. Amino acid sequence: CASSHYRGQETQYF.

This chain uses TRBV5-8 with TRBJ1-5, with a possible D match to TRBD1 (5 bases). Germline assignment: CDR1 SGHTS and CDR2 YDEGEE. Trimming left V 6 bases short and J 3 bases short, with 16 bases between. CDR3 length equals 15 residues. CDR3 coding DNA: TGTGCCAGCACACAAATCTCAGGGTCCAATCAGCCCCAGCATTTT. Translation gives CASTQISGSNQPQHF. The whole variable domain, remainder taken from reference TRBV5-8 and TRBJ1-5, is EAGVTQSPTHLIKTRGQQATLRCSPISGHTSVYWYQQALGLGLQFLLWYDEGEERNRGNFPPRFSGRQFPNYSSELNVNALELEDSALYLCASTQISGSNQPQHFGDGTRLSIL.

The chain has TRBV5-1 and TRBJ2-3; 7 nucleotides align to TRBD2. Germline V CDR1 and CDR2: SGHRS, YFSETQ. The V gene end was trimmed by 6 bases and the J gene end by 8 bases; junction bases not matched to a gene: 9. The CDR3 runs to 13 residues. Here the CDR3 reads CASIGGNVGTQYF. The DNA for the CDR3 is TGCGCCAGCATCGGGGGGAATGTGGGTACGCAGTATTTT. Full variable domain (rest looked up from reference TRBV5-1 and TRBJ2-3): KAGVTQTPRYLIKTRGQQVTLSCSPISGHRSVSWYQQTPGQGLQFLFEYFSETQRNKGNFPGRFSGRQFSNSRSEMNVSTLELGDSALYLCASIGGNVGTQYFGPGTRLTVL.